Each of the 16 T cell receptor beta chains below was sequenced from the same sample in a study of blood T cell repertoires in COVID-19. The data were produced by immunoSEQ multiplex PCR, yet TCRdb's version contains in-frame clones alone and is incomplete. This sample has approximately 150,000 clones, with approximately 80% found just once. Sequenced input: peripheral blood. These receptors originate from a woman between 45 and 60 years old with acute or convalescent COVID-19.

This chain joins TRBV5-6 and TRBJ2-7, with 7 bases identical to TRBD1. The CDR3 covers 14 residues. Germline V lookup: CDR1 SGHDT, CDR2 YYEEEE. V shed 4 bases and J 3 bases; nucleotides not matched to a gene: 7. The CDR3 is CASSPPTGDYEQYF. CDR3 nucleotide sequence: TGTGCCAGCAGCCCCCCCACAGGGGACTACGAGCAGTACTTC.

This clone occurred a few times. This chain joins TRBV30 and TRBJ2-7; 8 positions agree with TRBD1. This CDR3 comprises 13 residues. Trimming removed 7 bases from V and 4 bases from J; junction bases left unmatched: 9. CDR1 and CDR2 from the germline V gene are GTSNPN and SVGIG (reference sequence). In DNA form, the CDR3 reads TGTGCCTTCGTCGGGGACAGGTCATACGAGCAGTACTTC. Amino acids: CAFVGDRSYEQYF.

The chain is built from TRBV7-2 and TRBJ2-1; 10 bases fit TRBD1. The CDR3 consists of 14 residues. CDR1 SGHTA and CDR2 FQGNSA come from the germline V gene. J lost 4 bases, V lost 5 bases, and 2 bases had no gene match. CDR3 region: CASSPDRGYNEQFF. DNA of the CDR3: TGTGCCAGCAGCCCGGACAGGGGGTACAATGAGCAGTTCTTC.

The rearrangement joins TRBV5-1 to TRBJ2-5; 7 bases line up with TRBD1. Germline CDR1 reads SGHRS; CDR2 reads YFSETQ. J lost 5 bases, V lost 2 bases, and 12 bases had no gene match. CDR3 size: 16 residues. The CDR3 DNA is TGCGCCAGCAGCTTAAAAGACAGGGATTCCGGGGAGACCCAGTACTTC. Its protein is CASSLKDRDSGETQYF. Full variable domain (remainder filled in from reference TRBV5-1 and TRBJ2-5): KAGVTQTPRYLIKTRGQQVTLSCSPISGHRSVSWYQQTPGQGLQFLFEYFSETQRNKGNFPGRFSGRQFSNSRSEMNVSTLELGDSALYLCASSLKDRDSGETQYFGPGTRLLVL.

This chain uses TRBV5-1 with TRBJ1-4; the D gene is possibly TRBD1 (6 bases). This CDR3 has 13 residues. Trimming removed 4 bases from V and 5 bases from J, with 9 bases in between. Per germline, CDR1 SGHRS and CDR2 YFSETQ. DNA for the CDR3: TGCGCCAGCAGCCTTGGACAGAATGAAAAACTGTTTTTT. Protein sequence: CASSLGQNEKLFF.

The gene calls are TRBV7-9 and TRBJ1-3; D is undetermined. V lost 3 bases and J 1 base, leaving 7 bases between the germline ends. Germline V CDR1 and CDR2: SEHNR, FQNEAQ (reference sequence). The CDR3 has 14 residues. This chain's CDR3 is CASSLEISGNTIYF. The CDR3 bases are TGTGCCAGCAGCTTGGAGATATCTGGAAACACCATATATTTT.

The chain combines TRBV6-5 with TRBJ2-1; 7 bases are shared with TRBD1. The CDR3 contains 15 residues. Trimming removed 0 bases from V and 4 bases from J; junction bases left unmatched: 3. Germline V lookup: CDR1 MNHEY, CDR2 SVGAGI. The CDR3 bases are TGTGCCAGCAGTTACTCAGGGGGCAAGTACAATGAGCAGTTCTTC. Translation: CASSYSGGKYNEQFF.

V and J are TRBV12-3 or TRBV12-4 and TRBJ1-2; tentative D call: TRBD1 (6 bases). The V gene lost 5 bases and the J gene lost 2 bases, with 9 bases spanning the gap. The CDR3 is made up of 13 amino acids. The CDR3 nucleotides read TGTGCCAGCAGTATCACAGGGAACTATGGCTACACCTTC. Amino acids: CASSITGNYGYTF.

This clone was counted only a few times. The rearrangement uses TRBV2 and TRBJ1-2; a weak D match, TRBD1 (6 bases). There are 15 residues in the CDR3. V was pared by 5 bases and J by 1 base, with 14 bases between. Germline-derived CDR1 and CDR2 are SNHLY and FYNNEI. CDR3 bases: TGTGCCAGCAGTCAGACAGGTCTACTTAACTATGGCTACACCTTC. This encodes CASSQTGLLNYGYTF.

The V call is TRBV27, the J call TRBJ2-3, with 7 bases aligning to TRBD2. The V gene's germline CDR1 is MNHEY and CDR2 SMNVEV (reference sequence). There are 13 residues in the CDR3. With 0 bases clipped from V and 7 bases from J, the junction kept 1 base outside the gene matches. The CDR3 reads CASSLSRGNTQYF. Here the CDR3 DNA reads TGTGCCAGCAGTTTATCGCGGGGGAATACGCAGTATTTT.

The chain has TRBV5-1 and TRBJ2-5, with TRBD2 as a possible D gene (6 bases). CDR1 is SGHRS, CDR2 YFSETQ, per germline. The CDR3 has 17 residues. V was clipped by 4 bases and J by 1 base, with 20 bases between them. The CDR3 spells CASSTRPAGTGQETQYF. For the CDR3, the DNA is TGCGCCAGCAGCACACGACCAGCGGGTACGGGCCAAGAGACCCAGTACTTC.

This rearrangement joins TRBV4-3 to TRBJ2-3, with 10 bases that match TRBD2. CDR1 and CDR2 (germline): LGHNA, YSLEER. V gave up 4 bases and J gave up 3 bases; unmatched junction bases: 7. This CDR3 region has 16 residues. The chain's CDR3 is CASSPLAGGLTDTQYF. DNA for the CDR3: TGCGCCAGCAGCCCGTTAGCGGGGGGCCTTACAGATACGCAGTATTTT.

The chain combines TRBV9 with TRBJ2-7; TRBD2 matches 11 bases. Unmatched junction bases numbered 8, after V lost 0 bases and J lost 6 bases. Germline V gene sequence: CDR1 SGDLS, CDR2 YYNGEE. The CDR3 has 16 residues. Here the CDR3 reads CASSVGLAGGLTEQYF. As DNA, the CDR3 is TGTGCCAGCAGCGTAGGGCTAGCGGGGGGTTTAACCGAGCAGTACTTC.

The CDR3 DNA follows: TGTGCCAGCAGTTTAGAGTATCAGCCCCAGCATTTT. Translated, it gives CASSLEYQPQHF. J is TRBJ1-5 and V is TRBV28; D is undetermined. This CDR3 contains 12 residues. V was pared by 2 bases and J by 5 bases, with 4 bases between. Germline CDR1 and CDR2: MDHEN and SYDVKM.

The rearrangement links TRBV10-3 to TRBJ1-5, with 8 bases that match TRBD1. CDR1 is ENHRY and CDR2 is SYGVKD in the germline V gene. V gave up 0 bases and J gave up 7 bases; unmatched junction bases: 11. The CDR3 is 17 amino acids. CDR3 in DNA: TGTGCCATCAGTGAGTCGAAGGGGCAGGGGGCCACCCAGCCCCAGCATTTT. Its protein is CAISESKGQGATQPQHF.

In DNA, the CDR3 is TGTGCCAGTAGTCCTTCAGGAGGGAGCGGCTACACCTTC. Protein product: CASSPSGGSGYTF. The chain uses TRBV19 and TRBJ1-2; D is unclear. V dropped 5 bases and J dropped 8 bases, with 15 bases sitting between them. Per germline, CDR1 LNHDA and CDR2 SQIVND (reference sequence). The CDR3 consists of 13 residues. The complete variable domain, with remaining parts taken from reference TRBV19 and TRBJ1-2, reads DGGITQSPKYLFRKEGQNVTLSCEQNLNHDAMYWYRQDPGQGLRLIYYSQIVNDFQKGDIAEGYSVSREKKESFPLTVTSAQKNPTAFYLCASSPSGGSGYTFGSGTRLTVV.